This T cell receptor beta chain is drawn from a study of blood T cells in healthy people across ages. Through a sample-barcoded 5' primer and a J-beta primer mix, a second PCR was run for roughly 6 to 11 cycles. Via MiXCR, TCRdb re-called the 5' RACE reads, giving one row per CDR3 protein. The sample lists approximately 800,000 distinct CDR3 sequences, 35% to 60% seen once, with 15% to 20% in the top ten. Germline V lookup: CDR1 LNHDA, CDR2 SQIVND (reference sequence). The V gene end was trimmed by 5 bases and the J gene end by 5 bases; junction bases not matched to a gene: 17. The CDR3 has 18 amino acids. Each individual donor underwent a draw of about 9.1 milliliters of peripheral blood.

Sequencing used blood. The receptor comes from an elderly man in good health. The chain links TRBV19 to TRBJ2-5, with TRBD2 identical over 10 bases. CDR3 amino acids: CASSPQRTSGRARETQYF. The CDR3 DNA is TGTGCCAGTAGTCCCCAACGGACTAGCGGTAGGGCCCGGGAGACCCAGTACTTC.